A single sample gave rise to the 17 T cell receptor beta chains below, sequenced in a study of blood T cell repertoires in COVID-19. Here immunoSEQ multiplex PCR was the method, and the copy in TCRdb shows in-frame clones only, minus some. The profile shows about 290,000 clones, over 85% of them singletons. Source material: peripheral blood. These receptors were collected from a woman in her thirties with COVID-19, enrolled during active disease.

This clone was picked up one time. CDR3 residues: CASSLYGGDYEQYF. CDR3 sequence (DNA): TGTGCCAGCAGTTTATACGGGGGTGACTACGAGCAGTACTTC. This chain links TRBV27 with TRBJ2-7; weak D call: TRBD2 (6 bases). Looked up from germline, CDR1 is MNHEY and CDR2 is SMNVEV (reference sequence). V dropped 1 base and J dropped 3 bases, with 10 bases sitting between them. This CDR3 is 14 amino acids long.

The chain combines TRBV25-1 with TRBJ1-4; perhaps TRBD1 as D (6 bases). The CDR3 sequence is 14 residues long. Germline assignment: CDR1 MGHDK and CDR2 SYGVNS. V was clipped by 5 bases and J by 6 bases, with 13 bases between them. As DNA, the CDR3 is TGTGCCAGCAGTCGTACGGGGGGCTATGAAAAACTGTTTTTT. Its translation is CASSRTGGYEKLFF.

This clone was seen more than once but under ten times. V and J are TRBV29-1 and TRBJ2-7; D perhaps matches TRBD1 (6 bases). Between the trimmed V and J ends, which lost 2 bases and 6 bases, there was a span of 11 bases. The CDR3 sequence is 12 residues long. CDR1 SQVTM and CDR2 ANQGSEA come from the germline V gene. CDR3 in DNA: TGCAGCGTTGAAACAGGGCCTAGCGAGCAGTACTTC. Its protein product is CSVETGPSEQYF.

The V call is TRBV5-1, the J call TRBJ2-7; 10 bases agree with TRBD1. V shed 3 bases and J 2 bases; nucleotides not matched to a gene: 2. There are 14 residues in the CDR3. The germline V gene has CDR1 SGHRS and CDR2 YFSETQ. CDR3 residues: CASSWGTGAYEQYF. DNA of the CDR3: TGCGCCAGCAGCTGGGGGACAGGGGCCTACGAGCAGTACTTC.

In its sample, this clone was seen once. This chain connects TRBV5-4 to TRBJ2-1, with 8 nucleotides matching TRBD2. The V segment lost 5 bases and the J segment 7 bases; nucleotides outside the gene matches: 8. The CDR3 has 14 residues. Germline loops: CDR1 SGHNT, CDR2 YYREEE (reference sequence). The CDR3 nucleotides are TGTGCCAGCAGGAGGTCAGCGGGGGAAAATGAGCAGTTCTTC. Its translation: CASRRSAGENEQFF.

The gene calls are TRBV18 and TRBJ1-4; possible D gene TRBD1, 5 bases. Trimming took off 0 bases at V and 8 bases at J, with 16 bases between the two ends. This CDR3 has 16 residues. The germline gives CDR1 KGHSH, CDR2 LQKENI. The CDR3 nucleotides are TGTGCCAGCTCACCACCAAGGGGCGAAAAGGGGGAAAAACTGTTTTTT. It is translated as CASSPPRGEKGEKLFF. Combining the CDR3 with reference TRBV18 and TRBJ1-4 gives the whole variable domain NAGVMQNPRHLVRRRGQEARLRCSPMKGHSHVYWYRQLPEEGLKFMVYLQKENIIDESGMPKERFSAEFPKEGPSILRIQQVVRGDSAAYFCASSPPRGEKGEKLFFGSGTQLSVL.

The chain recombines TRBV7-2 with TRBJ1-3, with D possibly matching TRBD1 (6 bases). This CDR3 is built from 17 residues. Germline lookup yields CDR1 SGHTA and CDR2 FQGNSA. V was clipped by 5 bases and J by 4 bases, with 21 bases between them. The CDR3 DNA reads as TGTGCCAGCAGCCAATCCCCAGGGGCAATTGTCGGAAACACCATATATTTT. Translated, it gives CASSQSPGAIVGNTIYF.

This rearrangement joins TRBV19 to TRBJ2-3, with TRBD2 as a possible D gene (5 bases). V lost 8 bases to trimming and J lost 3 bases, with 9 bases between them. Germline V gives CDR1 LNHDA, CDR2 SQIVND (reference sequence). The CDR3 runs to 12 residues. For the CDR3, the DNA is TGTGCCAGTCACGAGGGTACAGATACGCAGTATTTT. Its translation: CASHEGTDTQYF.

The CDR3 DNA is TGTGCCAGCAGTTCGTACAGGGAATCCTCTGGAAACACCATATATTTT. The encoded protein is CASSSYRESSGNTIYF. The chain is built from TRBV28 and TRBJ1-3, with a tentative D call TRBD1 (6 bases). Germline-derived CDR1 and CDR2 are MDHEN and SYDVKM. V gave up 4 bases and J gave up 0 bases, with 13 bases separating them. The CDR3 consists of 16 residues.

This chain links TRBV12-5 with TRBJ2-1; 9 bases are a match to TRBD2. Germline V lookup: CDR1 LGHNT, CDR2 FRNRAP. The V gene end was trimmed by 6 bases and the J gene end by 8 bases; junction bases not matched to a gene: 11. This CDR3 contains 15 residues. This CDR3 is CASGSGTSYSDEQFF. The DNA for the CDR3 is TGTGCTAGTGGCTCCGGGACTAGCTATAGCGATGAGCAGTTCTTC.

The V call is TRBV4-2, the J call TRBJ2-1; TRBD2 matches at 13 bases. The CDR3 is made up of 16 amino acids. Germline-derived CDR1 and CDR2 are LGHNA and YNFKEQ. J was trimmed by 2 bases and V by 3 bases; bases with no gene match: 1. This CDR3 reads CASSQTSGGPYNEQFF. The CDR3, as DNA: TGTGCCAGCAGCCAGACTAGCGGGGGGCCCTACAATGAGCAGTTCTTC.

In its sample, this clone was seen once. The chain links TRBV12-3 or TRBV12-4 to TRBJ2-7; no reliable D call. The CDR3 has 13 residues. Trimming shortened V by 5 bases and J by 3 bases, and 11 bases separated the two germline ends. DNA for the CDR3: TGTGCCAGCAGTCCAAGACTGGGCTACGAGCAGTACTTC. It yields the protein CASSPRLGYEQYF.

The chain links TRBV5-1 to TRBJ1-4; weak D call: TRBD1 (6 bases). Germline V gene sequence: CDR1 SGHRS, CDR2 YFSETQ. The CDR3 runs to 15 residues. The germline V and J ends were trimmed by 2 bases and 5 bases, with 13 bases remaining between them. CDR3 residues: CASSFTTGQNEKLFF. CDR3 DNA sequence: TGCGCCAGCAGCTTTACAACAGGGCAAAATGAAAAACTGTTTTTT.

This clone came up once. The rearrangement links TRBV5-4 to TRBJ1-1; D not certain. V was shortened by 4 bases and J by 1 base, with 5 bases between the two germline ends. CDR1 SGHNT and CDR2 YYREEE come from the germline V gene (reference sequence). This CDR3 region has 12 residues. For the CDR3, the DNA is TGTGCCAGCAGCCTCCCGAACACTGAAGCTTTCTTT. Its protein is CASSLPNTEAFF.

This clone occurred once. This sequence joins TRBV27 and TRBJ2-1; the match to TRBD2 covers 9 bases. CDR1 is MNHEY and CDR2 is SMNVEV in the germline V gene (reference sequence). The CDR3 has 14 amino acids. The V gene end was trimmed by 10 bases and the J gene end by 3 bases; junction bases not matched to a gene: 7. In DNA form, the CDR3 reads TGTGCCACATCTCTAGCGGGGAGCTACAATGAGCAGTTCTTC. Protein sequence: CATSLAGSYNEQFF.

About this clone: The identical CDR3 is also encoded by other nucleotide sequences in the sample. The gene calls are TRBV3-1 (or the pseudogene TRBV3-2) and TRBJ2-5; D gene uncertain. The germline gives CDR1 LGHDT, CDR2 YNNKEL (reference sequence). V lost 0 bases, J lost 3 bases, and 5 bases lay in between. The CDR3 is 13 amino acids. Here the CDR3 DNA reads TGTGCCAGCAGCCAAGACCTCGAAGAGACCCAGTACTTC. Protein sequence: CASSQDLEETQYF.

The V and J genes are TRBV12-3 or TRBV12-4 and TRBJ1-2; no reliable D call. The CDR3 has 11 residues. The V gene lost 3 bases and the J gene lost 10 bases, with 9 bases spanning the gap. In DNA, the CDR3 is TGTGCCAGCAGTTTGTATTTAGACTACACCTTC. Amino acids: CASSLYLDYTF.